The 10 T cell receptor beta chains in this list originate from one sample, sequenced in a study of CD8 T cells in ankylosing spondylitis (dated by TCRdb to the late 2010s). Broader findings and caveats from the paper: Blood from ankylosing spondylitis patients appeared to be characterized by a TCR beta motif made up of under ten highly homologous amino acid variants.

Library method: 5' RACE. For sequencing, an Illumina HiSeq 2500 was employed. The raw public reads went through TCRdb reprocessing: fastp at Q25, MiXCR clone calling, in-frame beta chains kept. Under each unique CDR3 protein, matching rows form one entry showing the most common genes and DNA. Across this sample there are over 600,000 distinct CDR3 sequences, with around 17% seen only once. Of the sample, approximately 18% is held by the ten largest clones. These receptors' targets are unknown. The specimen sequenced was blood, either unsorted or a sorted T cell fraction (not recorded which). Receptors were obtained from a male donor with ankylosing spondylitis.

This clonotype was seen a handful of times. The chain employs TRBV12-3 or TRBV12-4 and TRBJ1-1, with D maybe TRBD1 (5 bases). V was pared by 5 bases and J by 1 base, with 8 bases between. The CDR3 is made up of 13 amino acids. CDR3 region: CASSETANTEAFF. CDR3 bases: TGTGCCAGCAGTGAGACAGCGAACACTGAAGCTTTCTTT.

This chain connects TRBV18 to TRBJ2-1, with 8 bases that match TRBD2. The CDR3 contains 16 residues. The germline V gene encodes CDR1 KGHSH and CDR2 LQKENI. J gave up 7 bases and V 0 bases, and 8 bases lay outside the gene matches. This CDR3 reads CASSPPPGRAENEQFF. Written as DNA, the CDR3 is TGTGCCAGCTCACCACCCCCCGGGAGGGCCGAAAATGAGCAGTTCTTC.

The CDR3 sequence is CASSPRGTGYEQYF. In DNA, the CDR3 is TGCGCCAGCAGCCCCCGGGGGACGGGGTACGAGCAGTACTTC. V and J are TRBV4-1 and TRBJ2-7, with D maybe TRBD2 (6 bases). Deletions cut 4 bases from V and 4 bases from J, with 14 bases between. Germline V gene lookup returns CDR1 MGHRA and CDR2 YSYEKL. The CDR3 runs 14 residues.

In its sample, this clonotype was seen many times. The rearrangement uses TRBV24-1 and TRBJ2-1, with 11 nucleotides matching TRBD2. The germline CDR1 and CDR2 sequences are KGHDR and SFDVKD. The V segment lost 2 bases and the J segment 3 bases; nucleotides outside the gene matches: 2. This CDR3 comprises 16 residues. CDR3 amino acids: CATSDSGTSGYNEQFF. CDR3 nucleotide sequence: TGTGCCACCAGTGATTCCGGGACTAGCGGCTACAATGAGCAGTTCTTC.

The table lists this clonotype with many counts. The gene calls are TRBV5-5 and TRBJ2-1; D possibly corresponds to TRBD1 (6 bases). V was trimmed by 0 bases and J by 4 bases, leaving 11 bases between them. The CDR3 covers 15 residues. Germline V gives CDR1 SGHKS, CDR2 YYEKEE (reference sequence). The DNA for the CDR3 is TGTGCCAGCAGCTTGGCGGCAGGGGATTACAATGAGCAGTTCTTC. This gives the protein CASSLAAGDYNEQFF. Filled out from reference TRBV5-5 and TRBJ2-1, the complete variable domain reads DAGVTQSPTHLIKTRGQQVTLRCSPISGHKSVSWYQQVLGQGPQFIFQYYEKEERGRGNFPDRFSARQFPNYSSELNVNALLLGDSALYLCASSLAAGDYNEQFFGPGTRLTVL.

The genes are TRBV2 and TRBJ2-5; 7 bases match TRBD2. This CDR3 is 15 amino acids long. J gave up 7 bases and V 1 base, and 9 bases lay outside the gene matches. CDR1 and CDR2 from the germline V gene are SNHLY and FYNNEI. The CDR3 sequence: CASSEVGLGGGTQYF. CDR3 DNA sequence: TGTGCCAGCAGTGAAGTAGGGCTAGGCGGGGGGACCCAGTACTTC.

The chain couples TRBV3-1 to TRBJ2-6; unclear D gene. The V end lost 0 bases, the J end lost 1 base, and 7 bases lay between the germline ends. The CDR3 loop spans 16 amino acids. Germline CDR1 and CDR2: LGHDT and YNNKEL (reference sequence). This chain's CDR3 is CASSQDQVSGANVLTF. The CDR3 region has the DNA TGTGCCAGCAGCCAAGATCAGGTTTCTGGGGCCAACGTCCTGACTTTC.

This chain joins TRBV5-6 and TRBJ1-2; D is perhaps TRBD1 (5 bases). V shed 2 bases and J shed 3 bases, with 11 bases lying between them. The CDR3 has 14 residues. The germline CDR1 and CDR2 sequences are SGHDT and YYEEEE. This CDR3 reads CASSFTGSYYGYTF. The CDR3 region has the DNA TGTGCCAGCAGCTTCACAGGTTCTTACTATGGCTACACCTTC.

In its sample, this clonotype was seen a few times. The CDR3 DNA sequence: TGTGCCAGCAGCTTAGACGTAGCGGGAGGCCCGGCGCAGTTCTTC. Its translation: CASSLDVAGGPAQFF. This chain uses TRBV7-9 with TRBJ2-1; 10 bases agree with TRBD2. The germline CDR1 and CDR2 sequences are SEHNR and FQNEAQ (reference sequence). V was pared by 1 base and J by 12 bases, with 9 bases of the junction left unmatched. The length of the CDR3 is 15 residues.

A few counts support this clonotype. The chain couples TRBV5-1 to TRBJ2-5; 9 bases match TRBD1. The germline CDR1 and CDR2 sequences are SGHRS and YFSETQ. The CDR3 covers 16 residues. After removal of 3 bases from V and 6 bases from J, the junction contained 12 bases not matched to a gene. CDR3 amino acids: CASSSNTGGIGQTQYF. The CDR3 DNA reads TGCGCCAGCAGCTCCAATACAGGGGGCATTGGGCAGACCCAGTACTTC.